The 20 T cell receptor beta chains in this list originate from one sample, sequenced in a study of OX40 agonist ivuxolimab in advanced cancers. Using immunoSEQ multiplex PCR, the repertoire was profiled, and TCRdb retains in-frame clones only, with some absent. The sample has approximately 70,000 clones, approximately 88% seen once. The sample in question was CD4+ or CD8+ T cells sorted from blood, obtained in a trial of the OX40 agonist ivuxolimab. The source is an adult with an advanced solid tumor such as melanoma, head and neck, liver or kidney cancer.

This rearrangement joins TRBV6-6 to TRBJ1-5; 7 bases are a match to TRBD1. After removal of 6 bases from V and 0 bases from J, the junction contained 2 bases not matched to a gene. Germline V CDR1 and CDR2: MNHNY, SVGAGI (reference sequence). The CDR3 covers 14 residues. The CDR3 DNA reads TGTGCCAGCAGAGGGACAGTTAGCAATCAGCCCCAGCATTTT. Residues: CASRGTVSNQPQHF.

This chain links TRBV18 with TRBJ2-2, with D perhaps TRBD1 (5 bases). Per germline, CDR1 KGHSH and CDR2 LQKENI. The CDR3 spans 13 residues. With 7 bases removed from V and 7 bases from J, the gap between germline ends came to 13 bases. This CDR3 is CASYRVRGGELFF. The CDR3 nucleotides are TGTGCCAGCTACCGGGTTAGGGGCGGGGAGCTGTTTTTT.

V and J are TRBV19 and TRBJ2-7; 7 bases fit TRBD1. Germline CDR1 is LNHDA and CDR2 is SQIVND (reference sequence). The V segment lost 5 bases and the J segment 2 bases; nucleotides outside the gene matches: 3. This CDR3 has 13 amino acids. The CDR3 sequence: CASSRDSAYEQYF. The CDR3 nucleotides read TGTGCCAGTAGTCGGGACAGCGCCTACGAGCAGTACTTC.

The chain's CDR3 is CSVTGGETQYF. Here the CDR3 DNA reads TGCAGTGTTACAGGGGGAGAGACCCAGTACTTC. The J gene is TRBJ2-5, the V gene TRBV20-1; TRBD1 matches at 8 bases. Losses at the gene ends were 7 bases for V and 4 bases for J; bases not matched to a gene: 2. The CDR3 is 11 amino acids. The germline V gene encodes CDR1 DFQATT and CDR2 SNEGSKA (reference sequence).

The genes are TRBV19 and TRBJ1-5, with D maybe TRBD1 (5 bases). Germline V CDR1 and CDR2: LNHDA, SQIVND (reference sequence). V was shortened by 3 bases and J by 5 bases, with 11 bases between the two germline ends. This CDR3 comprises 14 residues. CDR3 nucleotide sequence: TGTGCCAGTAGTATTGGGGGGTGGGATCAGCCCCAGCATTTT. Amino acid sequence: CASSIGGWDQPQHF.

V is TRBV6-6 and J is TRBJ2-5; D gene ambiguous. The DNA end favors TRBJ2-7, so the J call may be wrong. The CDR3 sequence is 13 residues long. Germline CDR1 is MNHNY and CDR2 is SVGAGI (reference sequence). The CDR3 DNA reads TGTGCCAGCAGAGAGACAAGCTCCTACGAGCAGTACTTC. Encoded protein: CASRETSSYEQYF.

The chain links TRBV7-3 to TRBJ1-1; D unclear. Trimming removed 0 bases at V and 1 base at J, with 6 bases between. CDR1 SGHTA and CDR2 FQGTGA come from the germline V gene. There are 14 residues in the CDR3. CDR3 nucleotide sequence: TGTGCCAGCAGCTTAACGAGACAGAACACTGAAGCTTTCTTT. Amino acids: CASSLTRQNTEAFF.

This chain links TRBV11-2 with TRBJ2-2, with D possibly being TRBD1 (6 bases). Germline V gene sequence: CDR1 SGHAT, CDR2 FQNNGV. Trimming took off 6 bases at V and 5 bases at J, with 13 bases between the two ends. This CDR3 has 14 amino acids. The CDR3 loop is CASSITGNTGELFF. CDR3 coding DNA: TGTGCCAGCAGTATTACAGGGAATACCGGGGAGCTGTTTTTT. Full variable domain (outside the CDR3, taken from reference TRBV11-2 and TRBJ2-2): EAGVAQSPRYKIIEKRQSVAFWCNPISGHATLYWYQQILGQGPKLLIQFQNNGVVDDSQLPKDRFSAERLKGVDSTLKIQPAKLEDSAVYLCASSITGNTGELFFGEGSRLTVL.

The chain has TRBV6-1 and TRBJ1-1; tentative D call: TRBD1 (5 bases). Trimming took 7 bases from V and 2 from J, leaving 14 bases between them. This CDR3 contains 14 residues. Looked up from germline, CDR1 is MNHNS and CDR2 is SASEGT. The CDR3: CASTAGGGNTEAFF. CDR3 DNA: TGTGCCAGCACCGCTGGGGGGGGTAACACTGAAGCTTTCTTT.

CDR3 region: CASRRYGYTF. CDR3 bases: TGTGCCAGCAGGCGGTATGGCTACACCTTC. The chain uses TRBV6-5 and TRBJ1-2; the D is unclear. The V end lost 6 bases, the J end lost 5 bases, and 4 bases lay between the germline ends. Germline V lookup: CDR1 MNHEY, CDR2 SVGAGI. The CDR3 totals 10 residues.

The gene calls are TRBV19 and TRBJ2-4; the D gene is possibly TRBD1 (6 bases). Germline V lookup: CDR1 LNHDA, CDR2 SQIVND (reference sequence). V was trimmed by 1 base and J by 7 bases, leaving 20 bases between them. The CDR3 totals 17 residues. CDR3 in amino acids: CASSIAPYRVTRNIQYF. CDR3 bases: TGTGCCAGTAGTATAGCCCCCTACAGGGTGACGCGGAACATTCAGTACTTC. Combining the CDR3 with reference TRBV19 and TRBJ2-4 gives the whole variable domain DGGITQSPKYLFRKEGQNVTLSCEQNLNHDAMYWYRQDPGQGLRLIYYSQIVNDFQKGDIAEGYSVSREKKESFPLTVTSAQKNPTAFYLCASSIAPYRVTRNIQYFGAGTRLSVL.

This clone was recorded a few times. The rearrangement links TRBV11-2 to TRBJ1-2, with 11 positions matching TRBD1. The CDR3 runs 15 residues. From germline, CDR1 is SGHAT and CDR2 FQNNGV. J lost 4 bases, V lost 5 bases, and 6 bases had no gene match. The CDR3 DNA reads as TGTGCCAGCAGCACCGACGGGACAGGGGGCTATGGCTACACCTTC. Its translation: CASSTDGTGGYGYTF.

The chain is built from TRBV4-1 and TRBJ2-1; TRBD1 is a possible D gene (7 bases). The V end lost 3 bases, the J end lost 6 bases, and 21 bases lay between the germline ends. This CDR3 region has 17 residues. CDR1 MGHRA and CDR2 YSYEKL come from the germline V gene. CDR3 sequence: CASSHGGTVRYANEQFF. For the CDR3, the DNA is TGCGCCAGCAGCCACGGCGGGACAGTCCGGTATGCCAATGAGCAGTTCTTC.

This chain uses TRBV9 with TRBJ2-3, with 9 bases lining up with TRBD2. The J segment lost 0 bases and the V segment lost 5 bases, leaving 4 bases of the junction unmatched. There are 15 residues in the CDR3. Germline V gives CDR1 SGDLS, CDR2 YYNGEE. The CDR3 spells CASSLSGGSTDTQYF. CDR3 DNA sequence: TGTGCCAGCAGTCTTAGCGGGGGCAGCACAGATACGCAGTATTTT. The entire variable domain, with the rest obtained from reference TRBV9 and TRBJ2-3, is as follows: DSGVTQTPKHLITATGQRVTLRCSPRSGDLSVYWYQQSLDQGLQFLIQYYNGEERAKGNILERFSAQQFPDLHSELNLSSLELGDSALYFCASSLSGGSTDTQYFGPGTRLTVL.

The rearrangement joins TRBV2 to TRBJ1-5; 9 bases line up with TRBD1. Germline V gives CDR1 SNHLY, CDR2 FYNNEI. The CDR3 is 15 amino acids. Losses at the gene ends were 7 bases for V and 5 bases for J; bases not matched to a gene: 9. CDR3 sequence: CASNPTGGIDQPQHF. DNA for the CDR3: TGTGCCAGCAATCCGACAGGGGGAATAGATCAGCCCCAGCATTTT.

V and J are TRBV10-3 and TRBJ2-7, with no clear D. V dropped 8 bases and J dropped 2 bases, with 10 bases sitting between them. CDR1 is ENHRY and CDR2 is SYGVKD in the germline V gene. The CDR3 contains 12 residues. For the CDR3, the DNA is TGTGCCATCGGCCAAAATACCTACGAGCAGTACTTC. As protein: CAIGQNTYEQYF.

This clone was picked up one time. The rearrangement uses TRBV5-4 and TRBJ1-2; a weak D match, TRBD1 (5 bases). The CDR3 has 14 residues. Trimming removed 4 bases from V and 4 bases from J, with 14 bases in between. The germline gives CDR1 SGHNT, CDR2 YYREEE (reference sequence). The CDR3 loop reads CASSARQLTYGYTF. The CDR3 DNA sequence: TGTGCCAGCAGCGCCCGACAGCTTACCTATGGCTACACCTTC. The full variable domain, in which reference TRBV5-4 and TRBJ1-2 provide the parts outside the CDR3, is ETGVTQSPTHLIKTRGQQVTLRCSSQSGHNTVSWYQQALGQGPQFIFQYYREEENGRGNFPPRFSGLQFPNYSSELNVNALELDDSALYLCASSARQLTYGYTFGSGTRLTVV.

This clone was detected once. The V and J genes are TRBV2 and TRBJ1-1; D gene uncertain. V lost 0 bases, J lost 11 bases, and 10 bases lay in between. Germline V CDR1 and CDR2: SNHLY, FYNNEI. This CDR3 spans 12 amino acids. For the CDR3, the DNA is TGTGCCAGCAGTGAAGCTTGGGCAGAGGCTTTCTTT. This encodes CASSEAWAEAFF. Together with reference TRBV2 and TRBJ1-1, the CDR3 gives the full variable domain: EPEVTQTPSHQVTQMGQEVILRCVPISNHLYFYWYRQILGQKVEFLVSFYNNEISEKSEIFDDQFSVERPDGSNFTLKIRSTKLEDSAMYFCASSEAWAEAFFGQGTRLTVV.

The V gene is TRBV7-9, the J gene TRBJ1-1, with D maybe TRBD1 (6 bases). The V end was cut by 6 bases, the J end by 4 bases, with 12 bases between. The CDR3 has 13 amino acids. The germline gives CDR1 SEHNR, CDR2 FQNEAQ (reference sequence). The chain's CDR3 is CASRTQGGTEAFF. CDR3 DNA sequence: TGTGCCAGCAGGACACAGGGAGGCACTGAAGCTTTCTTT. Full variable domain (missing parts from reference TRBV7-9 and TRBJ1-1): DTGVSQNPRHKITKRGQNVTFRCDPISEHNRLYWYRQTLGQGPEFLTYFQNEAQLEKSRLLSDRFSAERPKGSFSTLEIQRTEQGDSAMYLCASRTQGGTEAFFGQGTRLTVV.

The V and J genes are TRBV6-5 and TRBJ2-7; D gene uncertain. The CDR3 runs to 12 residues. CDR1 and CDR2 from the germline V gene are MNHEY and SVGAGI. V lost 7 bases, J lost 5 bases, and 12 bases lay in between. The CDR3 nucleotides read TGTGCCAGCACAACGGGCGGAGACGAGCAGTACTTC. It codes for CASTTGGDEQYF.